The clone carrying this TCR beta chain occurred a few times. Its antigen is unknown. TCRdb's copy holds only in-frame clones and misses some; the assay was immunoSEQ multiplex PCR. The table shows roughly 100,000 clones, with 90% occurring only once. The V end lost 6 bases, the J end lost 3 bases, and 7 bases lay between the germline ends. Per the germline V gene, CDR1 is MGHDK and CDR2 is SYGVNS. The CDR3 totals 12 residues. These data originate in a study of T cell responses to AZD1222 COVID-19 vaccine. Study-level results: White British ancestry dominated among donors, who included more females, and clonal diversity was possibly underestimated. It was only after the peak T cell response that any repertoires were sampled. Baseline testing showed seropositivity in only a handful of AZD1222 recipients.

The study pooled second doses at about 4 or about 12 weeks. The chain uses TRBV25-1 and TRBJ2-3, with no clear D. The sequencing used peripheral blood, collected 28 days after the second AZD1222 dose. This TCR came from an adult who received the AZD1222 COVID-19 vaccine. This CDR3 is CASRVGTDTQYF. CDR3 in DNA: TGTGCCAGCAGGGTTGGGACAGATACGCAGTATTTT.